The 3 T cell receptor beta chains presented below share a single source sample, sequenced in a study of T cells expressing NK-cell markers. Each CDR3 protein gets one entry in TCRdb, which reprocessed the 5' RACE reads and gives no DNA. There are about 390,000 distinct CDR3 sequences in the sample, with about 10% held by the top ten. Sequencing input: blood T cells: a sorted CD56 or NKG2C T cell subset, CD4+ or CD8+ T cells, or bulk PBMC T cells (not recorded which). The receptors were gathered from a woman aged 45-60 years in good health.

This rearrangement joins TRBV7-2 to TRBJ2-1. CDR1 is SGHTA and CDR2 is FQGNSA in the germline V gene. This CDR3 contains 13 residues. The CDR3 spells CASGLAVSNEQFF.

This chain uses TRBV7-9 with TRBJ2-1. CDR1 SEHNR and CDR2 FQNEAQ come from the germline V gene (reference sequence). This CDR3 is built from 12 residues. This CDR3 reads CASSSLDIEQFF. The whole variable domain, filled in from reference TRBV7-9 and TRBJ2-1, reads DTGVSQNPRHKITKRGQNVTFRCDPISEHNRLYWYRQTLGQGPEFLTYFQNEAQLEKSRLLSDRFSAERPKGSFSTLEIQRTEQGDSAMYLCASSSLDIEQFFGPGTRLTVL.

The chain carries TRBV12-3 or TRBV12-4 and TRBJ2-3; TCRdb proposes TRBD1, but this gene call is untestable without DNA. The CDR3 spans 14 residues. The CDR3 loop is CASSPGTTTDTQYF.